The source of this TCR beta chain is a study of shared clonotypes between healthy human individuals. Method: immunoSEQ multiplex PCR; TCRdb's copy keeps in-frame clones and lacks some. Of about 1,800,000 clones listed, approximately 94% are singletons. Study observations and caveats: Clonotype sharing among donors, it was expected, would be affected by sequencing depth.

To note about this clone: Its target is unknown.

Only CD45RO-negative cells positively selected for CCR7 counted as naive CD8 cells, so terminally differentiated effector memory CD45RA+ cells were excluded. Trimming took 8 bases from V and 3 from J; bases not matched to a gene: 11. The CDR3 spans 14 residues. CDR1 GTSNPN and CDR2 SVGIG come from the germline V gene (reference sequence). Sequencing was done on a sample of naive CD8+ T cells sorted from blood. This receptor was taken from a man younger than 35 in good health. The chain recombines TRBV30 with TRBJ1-2; TRBD1 aligns across 8 bases. The CDR3 DNA reads as TGTGCCACGGACAGGGTCGGGGGTGACTATGGCTACACCTTC. Its protein is CATDRVGGDYGYTF.